Here is one T cell receptor beta chain with its context. These data come from a study of shared clonotypes between healthy human individuals. Libraries were prepared by immunoSEQ multiplex PCR; TCRdb keeps only in-frame clonotypes and omits some of them. The table lists about 450,000 clones, around 80% of them singletons, with roughly 12% in the top ten. Germline CDR1 SNHLY, CDR2 FYNNEI. This CDR3 is 14 amino acids long. With V trimmed by 7 bases and J by 7 bases, 7 bases remained unmatched. The receptor comes from a woman aged 35 to 49 in good health. Some clones in this sample may be carry-over from other donors' samples. The chain is built from TRBV2 and TRBJ2-2; 9 positions agree with TRBD2. The sample consisted of PBMCs. The CDR3 nucleotides read TGTGCCAGCACCCAGCGGGAGGAGGGCGGGGAGCTGTTTTTT. Protein product: CASTQREEGGELFF.